This T cell receptor beta chain stems from a study of shared clonotypes between healthy human individuals. With regard to this clone: Other nucleotide sequences from this sample produce the same CDR3.

Sequenced by immunoSEQ multiplex PCR; TCRdb stores in-frame clones only, minus some. This sample has around 1.4 million clones, with around 98.5% found just once. The CDR3 loop spans 15 amino acids. Looked up from germline, CDR1 is SGHRS and CDR2 is YFSETQ. V was pared by 4 bases and J by 5 bases, with 4 bases of the junction left unmatched. The source of this sequence is a man in his thirties or forties in good health. Sequencing was done on a sample of naive CD4+ T cells sorted from blood. Subset defined: CD45RA+ positively selected. The V gene is TRBV5-1, the J gene TRBJ2-3, with 13 positions matching TRBD2. The CDR3 DNA reads as TGCGCCAGCAGCACCGGACTAGCGGGGGTAGATACGCAGTATTTT. Translated, it gives CASSTGLAGVDTQYF.